What follows are 8 T cell receptor beta chains derived from one specimen sequenced in a study of tumor-infiltrating lymphocytes in primary liver carcinoma. The tissue used was unsorted bulk material of about 19-33 mg. RNA and DNA were co-extracted from it with the AllPrep DNA/RNA mini kit. With a constant-region primer, TCR beta cDNA was made from about 0.55 ug of total RNA. It was through three nested multiplex PCR rounds of slightly modified ARM-PCR that TCR beta libraries arose. TRBV1-TRBV30 forward primers paired with a C-beta reverse primer were used in the first two PCR rounds, which ran approximately 11 cycles each. TCRdb reanalysed the multiplex PCR reads using MiXCR and keeps one entry per CDR3 protein. The profile shows around 80,000 distinct CDR3 sequences, 72% of them singletons. The material sequenced was liver tumor tissue from sampling region 1. Specified subset: tumor region T1, superior pole. The receptors derive from a man in his forties or fifties with primary liver carcinoma and hepatitis B virus infection.

On this clonotype: Since the CDR3 does not end with the conserved phenylalanine or tryptophan, this likely comes from a read error. This chain's CDR3 is CASSFGQGVEILFI. The DNA for the CDR3 is TGTGCCAGCAGTTTCGGACAGGGGGTTGAAATACTGTTTATT. The chain carries TRBV11-2 and TRBJ1-4; 10 bases are a match to TRBD1. This CDR3 comprises 14 residues. Germline-derived CDR1 and CDR2 are SGHAT and FQNNGV.

CDR3 sequence: CASSKNTDTQYF. The CDR3 nucleotides are TGTGCCAGTAGCAAAAATACAGATACGCAGTATTTT. The genes are TRBV19 and TRBJ2-3; D not resolved. CDR3 length: 12 amino acids. Trimming cost V 6 bases and J 3 bases, with 7 bases left between them. CDR1 and CDR2 (germline): LNHDA, SQIVND (reference sequence).

To note about this clonotype: Relative to the germline gene, one junction end is altered; a read error may explain this. The gene calls are TRBV4-1 and TRBJ2-7; TRBD1 or TRBD2 may be the D gene (5 bases each). The germline CDR1 and CDR2 sequences are MGHRA and YSYEKL. CDR3 length: 14 residues. This CDR3 reads CAINQEGQAYEQHF. In DNA, the CDR3 is TGCGCCATCAACCAAGAGGGGCAGGCCTACGAGCAGCACTTC.

Comment on this clonotype: Sequence at one end of the junction differs from germline and may be a read error. The J gene is TRBJ2-7, the V gene TRBV6-2 or TRBV6-3; the D gene is possibly TRBD2 (5 bases). This CDR3 is 14 amino acids long. Germline CDR1 is MNHEY and CDR2 is SVGEGT. Here the CDR3 DNA reads TGCGCCAGCAGTTTCGGACTCGGTACCTACGAGCAGTACTTC. It is translated as CASSFGLGTYEQYF.

There are many counts of this clonotype. The genes are TRBV10-3 and TRBJ2-5; TRBD2 matches at 12 bases. The V and J ends lost 0 bases and 2 bases, in that order; junction bases with no gene match: 7. This CDR3 contains 18 residues. Looked up from germline, CDR1 is ENHRY and CDR2 is SYGVKD. As DNA, the CDR3 is TGTGCCATCAGTGAGTCCTCTAGCGGGAGGGGATGGCAAGAGACCCAGTACTTC. It translates to CAISESSSGRGWQETQYF.

In regard to this clonotype: It may be a read error: a sequence one base away is much more abundant. The V and J genes are TRBV28 and TRBJ2-1; the match to TRBD2 covers 12 bases. This CDR3 comprises 12 residues. J gave up 11 bases and V 10 bases, and 6 bases lay outside the gene matches. From germline, CDR1 is MDHEN and CDR2 SYDVKM. CDR3 region: CANLTSGRQQFF. CDR3 DNA sequence: TGTGCCAACTTGACTAGCGGGAGACAGCAGTTCTTC.

In this sample, this clonotype turned up a few times. A much larger clone differs by one base, so this may be a read error. This CDR3 is CTSFQENTGELFF. For the CDR3, the DNA is TGCACCAGCTTTCAGGAGAACACCGGGGAGCTGTTTTTT. V usage is TRBV5-1 and J usage is TRBJ2-2; D is ambiguous. This CDR3 has 13 amino acids. Germline values: CDR1 SGHRS, CDR2 YFSETQ.

A remark on this clonotype: Mismatch with germline at one junction end may stem from a read error. The chain is built from TRBV11-1 and TRBJ2-7, with D unresolved. The CDR3 runs 15 residues. Germline CDR1 SGHAT, CDR2 FQDESV (reference sequence). The chain's CDR3 is CASSLESSVSYVQYF. CDR3 DNA sequence: TGTGCCAGTAGCTTAGAATCAAGTGTCTCTTACGTGCAGTACTTC.